A single sample is the source of the 2 T cell receptor beta chains below, sequenced in a study of identical twins. TCRdb recomputed calls from the 5' RACE reads with MiXCR, one row per CDR3 protein. The table shows hundreds of thousands of distinct CDR3 sequences, with approximately 25% occurring only once. This sample also appeared in a second study, on T cells expressing NK-cell markers.

Sequencing was carried out using CD4+ T cells sorted from blood. The receptors shown here come from a woman between 18 and 29 years old in good health.

This clonotype has more than one count but fewer than ten. The rearrangement joins TRBV10-3 to TRBJ1-2; D unresolved. With 3 bases removed from V and 7 bases from J, the gap between germline ends came to 12 bases. CDR1 ENHRY and CDR2 SYGVKD come from the germline V gene. CDR3 length: 13 residues. The CDR3 spells CAISEPRLAGYTF. The DNA for the CDR3 is TGTGCCATCAGTGAACCGAGGCTAGCTGGCTACACCTTC.

The chain recombines TRBV5-1 with TRBJ2-1; TRBD2 matches 9 bases. Trimming took 1 base from V and 7 from J; bases not matched to a gene: 12. Germline CDR1 and CDR2: SGHRS and YFSETQ. This CDR3 region has 17 residues. Here the CDR3 reads CASSLIISGSFGNEQFF. CDR3 nucleotide sequence: TGCGCCAGCAGCTTGATTATTAGCGGGAGTTTCGGAAATGAGCAGTTCTTC.